Below are 2 T cell receptor beta chains sequenced from a single sample in a study of shared clonotypes between healthy human individuals. Assay: immunoSEQ multiplex PCR; the TCRdb copy retains only in-frame clones and omits some. The table lists over 2,000,000 clones, 93% of them singletons. Naive-designated CD8 cells lacked CD45RO, were positively enriched for CCR7, and omitted terminally differentiated effector memory CD45RA+ cells. The sample comprised naive CD8+ T cells from PBMCs. The receptors stem from a man aged 18-30 years in good health. Some clones in this sample may be carry-over from other donors' samples.

The chain joins TRBV7-9 to TRBJ2-7, with D maybe TRBD1 (6 bases). Trimming pared 5 bases from V and 2 bases from J, leaving 13 bases between. The V gene's germline CDR1 is SEHNR and CDR2 FQNEAQ (reference sequence). The CDR3 has 14 residues. In nucleotides, the CDR3 is TGTGCCAGCAGCCAGCAGGGGAGTCCCTACGAGCAGTACTTC. Its protein product is CASSQQGSPYEQYF.

V usage is TRBV4-1 and J usage is TRBJ2-4; no clear D gene. CDR3 size: 16 residues. V was clipped by 0 bases and J by 0 bases, with 9 bases between them. CDR1 is MGHRA and CDR2 is YSYEKL in the germline V gene. In DNA form, the CDR3 reads TGCGCCAGCAGCCAAGATCAGGCCCAAGCCAAAAACATTCAGTACTTC. This codes for CASSQDQAQAKNIQYF.